The 14 T cell receptor beta chains given below trace back to one sample, sequenced in a study of cytomegalovirus exposure and HLA in healthy donors. 13 Jbeta primers and 60 Vbeta primers were used for the PCR. Using immunoSEQ multiplex PCR, the repertoire was profiled, and TCRdb retains in-frame clones only, with some absent. This table holds 100,000 to 150,000 clones, 70% to 90% found once. What was sequenced was PBMCs. Receptors originate from a middle-aged woman in good health and CMV-seropositive.

This chain connects TRBV10-3 to TRBJ2-7, with a possible D match to TRBD1 (6 bases). Germline V lookup: CDR1 ENHRY, CDR2 SYGVKD. The CDR3 has 14 residues. Between the trimmed V and J ends, which lost 6 bases and 2 bases, there was a span of 14 bases. CDR3 sequence (DNA): TGTGCCATCAGCCCCAGGGGACAAGCCTACGAGCAGTACTTC. This gives the protein CAISPRGQAYEQYF.

The count of this clone is one. The chain recombines TRBV28 with TRBJ2-1, with 8 bases that match TRBD2. V trimming: 6 bases; J trimming: 2 bases; junction bases outside the gene matches: 3. Germline V lookup: CDR1 MDHEN, CDR2 SYDVKM. The CDR3 is made up of 14 amino acids. CDR3 nucleotide sequence: TGTGCCAGCAGCCTGGGACTAGCCTACAATGAGCAGTTCTTC. Translating gives CASSLGLAYNEQFF.

CDR3 protein: CASSLLSGANVLTF. CDR3 in DNA: TGTGCCAGCTCACTACTCTCTGGGGCCAACGTCCTGACTTTC. This rearrangement joins TRBV18 to TRBJ2-6; no definite D call. V lost 4 bases to trimming and J lost 0 bases, with 4 bases between them. This CDR3 has 14 residues. In germline, CDR1 is KGHSH, CDR2 LQKENI.

The chain employs TRBV29-1 and TRBJ1-4; 9 bases align to TRBD1. Germline V CDR1 and CDR2: SQVTM, ANQGSEA. The CDR3 covers 12 residues. Trimming cost V 7 bases and J 8 bases; bases outside gene matches: 5. The CDR3 loop is CSAGQGTEKLFF. CDR3 bases: TGCAGCGCCGGACAGGGGACGGAAAAACTGTTTTTT.

The genes are TRBV7-9 and TRBJ1-1; 12 bases fit TRBD1. V lost 5 bases and J lost 11; bases outside the gene matches: 3. CDR3 size: 12 residues. CDR1 is SEHNR and CDR2 is FQNEAQ in the germline V gene (reference sequence). In nucleotides, the CDR3 is TGTGCCAGCAGCCGGGACAGGGGGCAGGCTTTCTTT. Residues: CASSRDRGQAFF.

The rearrangement links TRBV5-5 to TRBJ2-4; D is unclear. V was shortened by 6 bases and J by 0 bases, with 19 bases between the two germline ends. This CDR3 contains 17 residues. Germline loops: CDR1 SGHKS, CDR2 YYEKEE (reference sequence). The CDR3: CASTYGGGILAKNIQYF. In DNA, the CDR3 is TGTGCCAGCACCTATGGTGGCGGAATCTTAGCCAAAAACATTCAGTACTTC. Filled out from reference TRBV5-5 and TRBJ2-4, the complete variable domain reads DAGVTQSPTHLIKTRGQQVTLRCSPISGHKSVSWYQQVLGQGPQFIFQYYEKEERGRGNFPDRFSARQFPNYSSELNVNALLLGDSALYLCASTYGGGILAKNIQYFGAGTRLSVL.

The chain carries TRBV9 and TRBJ2-5; the match to TRBD2 covers 10 bases. Per the germline V gene, CDR1 is SGDLS and CDR2 is YYNGEE. The length of the CDR3 is 15 residues. With 4 bases clipped from V and 5 bases from J, the junction kept 8 bases outside the gene matches. CDR3 residues: CASSPPPAGGETQYF. In DNA form, the CDR3 reads TGTGCCAGCAGCCCCCCCCCAGCGGGGGGGGAGACCCAGTACTTC.

The rearrangement links TRBV10-2 to TRBJ2-1; D gene uncertain. The CDR3 has 12 amino acids. V was pared by 2 bases and J by 5 bases, with 4 bases between. CDR1 is WSHSY and CDR2 is SAAADI in the germline V gene. CDR3 bases: TGCGCCAGCAGTGAGACTGACAATGAGCAGTTCTTC. This encodes CASSETDNEQFF.

J is TRBJ2-1 and V is TRBV7-3; no definite D call. CDR3 length: 16 amino acids. The germline gives CDR1 SGHTA, CDR2 FQGTGA. Trimming took off 1 base at V and 5 bases at J, with 15 bases between the two ends. CDR3 in DNA: TGTGCCAGCAGCTTAAGTACCCAGTTCGTCCACAATGAGCAGTTCTTC. Its translation: CASSLSTQFVHNEQFF.

This clone was detected only a few times. The rearrangement links TRBV19 to TRBJ2-7; 8 bases are shared with TRBD1. Germline-derived CDR1 and CDR2 are LNHDA and SQIVND (reference sequence). Trimming at V came to 4 bases and at J to 5 bases, leaving 1 base not matched to a gene. This CDR3 contains 12 residues. CDR3 coding DNA: TGTGCCAGTAGTACGGACAGGGACGAGCAGTACTTC. Its translation is CASSTDRDEQYF. Variable domain in full (rest from reference TRBV19 and TRBJ2-7): DGGITQSPKYLFRKEGQNVTLSCEQNLNHDAMYWYRQDPGQGLRLIYYSQIVNDFQKGDIAEGYSVSREKKESFPLTVTSAQKNPTAFYLCASSTDRDEQYFGPGTRLTVT.

The CDR3 loop reads CASSTGTLSNQPQHF. The CDR3 DNA is TGTGCCAGCTCTACAGGGACCCTTAGCAATCAGCCCCAGCATTTT. J is TRBJ1-5 and V is TRBV27, with a tentative D call TRBD1 (6 bases). Germline V gene data show CDR1 as MNHEY and CDR2 as SMNVEV (reference sequence). V was pared by 8 bases and J by 0 bases, with 14 bases between. There are 15 residues in the CDR3.

This sequence joins TRBV18 and TRBJ2-7, with D possibly matching TRBD1 (6 bases). Germline V gene data show CDR1 as KGHSH and CDR2 as LQKENI. This CDR3 is 15 amino acids long. V was shortened by 3 bases and J by 2 bases, with 14 bases between the two germline ends. CDR3 in amino acids: CASSPQTGKTYEQYF. Written as DNA, the CDR3 is TGTGCCAGCTCACCCCAGACAGGAAAGACCTACGAGCAGTACTTC.

V gene TRBV19 combines with J gene TRBJ1-1; D gene unclear. Germline V gene lookup returns CDR1 LNHDA and CDR2 SQIVND (reference sequence). Between the trimmed V and J ends, which lost 5 bases and 0 bases, there was a span of 7 bases. CDR3 length: 13 amino acids. CDR3 bases: TGTGCCAGTAGTTTTGGCCTGAACACTGAAGCTTTCTTT. Its translation is CASSFGLNTEAFF.

The V and J genes are TRBV29-1 and TRBJ1-2, with 7 bases lining up with TRBD1. Germline assignment: CDR1 SQVTM and CDR2 ANQGSEA. With 2 bases clipped from V and 7 bases from J, the junction kept 4 bases outside the gene matches. The CDR3 is 12 amino acids. Here the CDR3 reads CSVERGQGGYTF. In DNA, the CDR3 is TGCAGCGTTGAAAGGGGGCAGGGTGGCTACACCTTC.